The 6 T cell receptor beta chains presented below share a single source sample, sequenced in a study of blood T cell repertoires in COVID-19. The table came from immunoSEQ multiplex PCR; TCRdb's copy has only in-frame clones and leaves some out. The sample lists approximately 270,000 clones, over 75% occurring once. Specimen: PBMCs or T cells enriched from blood (not recorded which). The receptors were sampled from a woman between 45 and 65 years old who had recovered from COVID-19.

This chain connects TRBV19 to TRBJ1-1; D is possibly TRBD1 (6 bases). The ends were cut back, 4 bases at V and 1 base at J, with 13 bases in the middle. The CDR3 covers 15 residues. Germline CDR1 is LNHDA and CDR2 is SQIVND (reference sequence). The CDR3 is CASSNNLGGNTEAFF. The DNA of the CDR3 is TGTGCCAGTAGTAACAACTTAGGGGGGAACACTGAAGCTTTCTTT.

The gene calls are TRBV29-1 and TRBJ2-6; 9 nucleotides match TRBD1. Trimming removed 3 bases from V and 3 bases from J; junction bases left unmatched: 6. The CDR3 extends over 16 amino acids. Per germline, CDR1 SQVTM and CDR2 ANQGSEA. The CDR3 loop is CSVDNRGLGGANVLTF. Written as DNA, the CDR3 is TGCAGCGTTGATAACAGGGGGCTCGGTGGGGCCAACGTCCTGACTTTC.

The genes are TRBV4-1 and TRBJ2-1; no clear D. CDR3 size: 13 residues. Germline CDR1 is MGHRA and CDR2 is YSYEKL. V shed 0 bases and J shed 3 bases, with 3 bases lying between them. The CDR3 coding sequence is TGCGCCAGCAGCCAAGATAGCTACAATGAGCAGTTCTTC. This gives the protein CASSQDSYNEQFF.

This chain's CDR3 is CASSFELAGYNEQFF. The CDR3 DNA sequence: TGCGCCAGCAGCTTTGAACTAGCGGGTTACAATGAGCAGTTCTTC. This chain connects TRBV5-1 to TRBJ2-1; 9 bases align to TRBD2. With V trimmed by 2 bases and J by 4 bases, 4 bases remained unmatched. This CDR3 is 15 amino acids long. CDR1 and CDR2 from the germline V gene are SGHRS and YFSETQ.

The chain joins TRBV7-2 to TRBJ2-7, with TRBD2 matching over 11 bases. The CDR3 is 15 amino acids. The germline CDR1 and CDR2 sequences are SGHTA and FQGNSA. Germline trimming cut 2 bases from V and 4 bases from J; bases unmatched to any gene: 4. The CDR3 DNA follows: TGTGCCAGCAGCTTACCGGGACTAGCGGTGTACGAGCAGTACTTC. Encoded protein: CASSLPGLAVYEQYF. Combining the CDR3 with reference TRBV7-2 and TRBJ2-7 gives the whole variable domain GAGVSQSPSNKVTEKGKDVELRCDPISGHTALYWYRQSLGQGLEFLIYFQGNSAPDKSGLPSDRFSAERTGGSVSTLTIQRTQQEDSAVYLCASSLPGLAVYEQYFGPGTRLTVT.

The chain couples TRBV9 to TRBJ1-6; TRBD1 is a possible D gene (5 bases). V lost 0 bases, J lost 4 bases, and 14 bases lay in between. Germline V gene sequence: CDR1 SGDLS, CDR2 YYNGEE. The CDR3 runs to 17 residues. The CDR3 sequence is CASSVEAGNVYNSPLHF. In DNA, the CDR3 is TGTGCCAGCAGCGTAGAGGCAGGGAATGTATATAATTCACCCCTCCACTTT.